What follows are 13 T cell receptor beta chains derived from one specimen sequenced in a study of technical replicates of blood from several donors. Method: immunoSEQ multiplex PCR; TCRdb's copy keeps in-frame clones and lacks some. The table lists more than 90,000 clones, roughly 95% of them singletons, with about 0.36% in the top ten. The sequencing input was T cells isolated from PBMCs. These receptors came from a human donor in good health.

This chain links TRBV6-5 with TRBJ1-5, with TRBD1 matching 9 bases. The CDR3 is made up of 14 amino acids. Per germline, CDR1 MNHEY and CDR2 SVGAGI. V lost 6 bases to trimming and J lost 7 bases; unmatched junction nucleotides: 7. The CDR3 sequence is CASSEGQGFQPQHF. Written as DNA, the CDR3 is TGTGCCAGCAGCGAGGGACAGGGTTTCCAGCCCCAGCATTTT.

The V and J genes are TRBV30 and TRBJ2-1; 9 nucleotides line up with TRBD2. J was trimmed by 2 bases and V by 3 bases; bases with no gene match: 11. This CDR3 is 17 amino acids long. The germline gives CDR1 GTSNPN, CDR2 SVGIG (reference sequence). The CDR3, as DNA: TGTGCCTGGAGCGCACAAATTAGCGGGAGTACCTACAATGAGCAGTTCTTC. Translation: CAWSAQISGSTYNEQFF.

This chain joins TRBV10-3 and TRBJ2-7; D perhaps matches TRBD1 (6 bases). V lost 8 bases and J lost 2, with 16 bases in between. There are 14 residues in the CDR3. Germline-derived CDR1 and CDR2 are ENHRY and SYGVKD. The CDR3 region is CAIGRGGQTYEQYF. DNA of the CDR3: TGTGCCATCGGAAGAGGAGGACAGACCTACGAGCAGTACTTC.

The rearrangement joins TRBV11-2 to TRBJ1-1; the D is unclear. Germline V CDR1 and CDR2: SGHAT, FQNNGV. This CDR3 comprises 14 residues. V was cut by 1 base and J by 1 base, with 7 bases left in between. The CDR3 nucleotides read TGTGCCAGCAGCTTAGTTCGCGGGAACACTGAAGCTTTCTTT. Its protein is CASSLVRGNTEAFF.

The chain employs TRBV5-8 and TRBJ2-1; 11 positions match TRBD2. V lost 0 bases, J lost 8 bases, and 4 bases stayed unmatched. The CDR3 runs 15 residues. The germline V gene has CDR1 SGHTS and CDR2 YDEGEE. CDR3 DNA: TGTGCCAGCAGCTTGGGACTAGCGGGAATCGATGAGCAGTTCTTC. The encoded protein is CASSLGLAGIDEQFF.

As concerns this clone: A read error may produce the germline difference seen at one junction end. The rearrangement uses TRBV6-1 and TRBJ2-7; TRBD2 aligns across 10 bases. Germline assignment: CDR1 MNHNS and CDR2 SASEGT. The CDR3 contains 16 residues. The CDR3 sequence: CASSKALAGASYEQYF. In nucleotides, the CDR3 is TGTGCCAGCAGTAAAGCCCTAGCGGGAGCGTCCTACGAGCAGTACTTC.

This chain links TRBV9 with TRBJ1-1, with D tentatively TRBD1 (6 bases). The V end lost 0 bases, the J end lost 1 base, and 10 bases lay between the germline ends. The CDR3 spans 15 residues. Germline loops: CDR1 SGDLS, CDR2 YYNGEE. CDR3 DNA: TGTGCCAGCAGCGTAGGCCAGGGGCGGAACACTGAAGCTTTCTTT. Protein sequence: CASSVGQGRNTEAFF.

The chain is built from TRBV30 and TRBJ1-2, with no clear D. CDR3 size: 11 residues. V lost 5 bases and J lost 7, with 11 bases in between. Germline V gene sequence: CDR1 GTSNPN, CDR2 SVGIG (reference sequence). The CDR3 loop is CAWGRGSGYTF. In DNA, the CDR3 is TGTGCCTGGGGTCGGGGATCTGGCTACACCTTC.

CDR3 sequence reads: CASSEFGRGLGYTF. CDR3 DNA: TGTGCCAGCAGTGAATTCGGCAGGGGGCTCGGCTACACCTTC. The rearrangement links TRBV25-1 to TRBJ1-2; 8 nucleotides match TRBD1. Germline CDR1 is MGHDK and CDR2 is SYGVNS. Trimming cost V 1 base and J 8 bases; bases outside gene matches: 6. The CDR3 has 14 residues.

This chain joins TRBV11-3 and TRBJ2-2; 7 nucleotides agree with TRBD1. The CDR3 covers 15 residues. Losses at the gene ends were 4 bases for V and 2 bases for J; bases not matched to a gene: 4. CDR1 and CDR2 (germline): SGHNT, YENEEA. CDR3 residues: CASSSGTANTGELFF. DNA for the CDR3: TGTGCCAGCAGCTCCGGGACAGCTAACACCGGGGAGCTGTTTTTT.

This chain uses TRBV27 with TRBJ2-3, with a possible D match to TRBD1 (6 bases). V lost 3 bases and J 2 bases, leaving 9 bases between the germline ends. The CDR3 spans 14 residues. The germline gives CDR1 MNHEY, CDR2 SMNVEV (reference sequence). The chain's CDR3 is CASSFLGATDTQYF. Here the CDR3 DNA reads TGTGCCAGCAGTTTCTTGGGGGCCACAGATACGCAGTATTTT.

This chain uses TRBV5-6 with TRBJ2-5, with D tentatively TRBD1 (6 bases). Deletions cut 4 bases from V and 2 bases from J, with 15 bases between. CDR1 is SGHDT, CDR2 YYEEEE, per germline. The CDR3 is 15 amino acids. The CDR3 is CASSKRKGEQETQYF. CDR3 DNA sequence: TGTGCCAGCAGCAAGCGGAAGGGGGAACAAGAGACCCAGTACTTC.

A single count supports this clone. One end of the junction is discordant with germline, which a read error may explain. This chain links TRBV7-7 with TRBJ2-1; 10 nucleotides align to TRBD1. The CDR3 has 17 amino acids. Per germline, CDR1 SSHAT and CDR2 FNYEAQ (reference sequence). CDR3 sequence reads: CASSASSGTGDSSEQFF. CDR3 DNA sequence: TGTGCTAGCAGCGCGTCATCCGGGACAGGGGACAGCAGTGAGCAGTTCTTC.